This is a list of T cell receptor beta chains from one sample in a study of blood T cell repertoires in COVID-19. The table came from immunoSEQ multiplex PCR; TCRdb's copy has only in-frame clones and leaves some out. The sample gives approximately 300,000 clones, around 83% of which show up once; about 1.2% is in the top ten. Sequenced input: peripheral blood. The receptors derive from a woman between 50 and 59 years old with acute or convalescent COVID-19. CDR3s include the opening cysteine and the closing phenylalanine or tryptophan. D genes are given only for firm matches. The size entry is marked missing in some rows and otherwise reads once, few, many or a size class.

CDR3 DNA | CDR3 protein | J gene | clone size | D gene | V gene
TGCGCCAGCAGGGGGACAGCAAACAATGAGCAGTTCTTC | CASRGTANNEQFF | TRBJ2-1 | . | TRBD1 | TRBV10-1
TGTGCCAGCAGCTTGTTAGGCGGGACAGACAATGAGCAGTTCTTC | CASSLLGGTDNEQFF | TRBJ2-1 | . | . | TRBV5-6
TGTGCCAGCAGCCGCCTCAGGGAAAATTCACCCCTCCACTTT | CASSRLRENSPLHF | TRBJ1-6 | . | . | TRBV5-5
TGTGCCAGCAGTCGCAGCGGGTACACCGGGGAGCTGTTTTTT | CASSRSGYTGELFF | TRBJ2-2 | . | . | TRBV6-5
TGTGCCAGCAGTCAACAGGGAAACACTGAAGCTTTCTTT | CASSQQGNTEAFF | TRBJ1-1 | . | . | TRBV27
TGTGCCAGCAGTTCCCAGACCGGGACAGACACAGATACGCAGTATTTT | CASSSQTGTDTDTQYF | TRBJ2-3 | . | TRBD1 | TRBV7-3
TGTGCCAGCAGCCTAGCGGAGACGAACACCGGGGAGCTGTTTTTT | CASSLAETNTGELFF | TRBJ2-2 | . | . | TRBV4-2
TGCGCCAGCAGCCAAGGGGGGGTCTCTGAAGCTTTCTTT | CASSQGGVSEAFF | TRBJ1-1 | . | . | TRBV4-1
TGTGCCATCAGTGAGACAGGGGATAATTCACCCCTCCACTTT | CAISETGDNSPLHF | TRBJ1-6 | few | TRBD1 | TRBV10-3
TGTGCCTGGAGCTACGCCCCGAACCCCCTCCACTTT | CAWSYAPNPLHF | TRBJ1-6 | few | . | TRBV30
TGTGCCAGCGGAACAATCAGGGGTGCTAACTATGGCTACACCTTC | CASGTIRGANYGYTF | TRBJ1-2 | . | . | TRBV27
TGTGCCTGGAGCCTCAGGGGAATTTACACTGAAGCTTTCTTT | CAWSLRGIYTEAFF | TRBJ1-1 | . | . | TRBV30
TGTGCCAGCAGTGAAATCGGGACACGTTATCAGCCCCAGCATTTT | CASSEIGTRYQPQHF | TRBJ1-5 | few | . | TRBV2
TGTGCCAGCAGCTTAGTGGGGGGACTCGGCGGCGAGCAGTACTTC | CASSLVGGLGGEQYF | TRBJ2-7 | . | . | TRBV11-2
TGTGCCAGCAGCGCGGGAGGTTTCGGTGAGCAGTTCTTC | CASSAGGFGEQFF | TRBJ2-1 | . | TRBD2 | TRBV25-1
TGTGCCAGCAGTTACCCCGACAGGACTCGCTACGAGCAGTACTTC | CASSYPDRTRYEQYF | TRBJ2-7 | . | . | TRBV6-5
TGTGCCACGATGAGCTCTGGAAACACCATATATTTT | CATMSSGNTIYF | TRBJ1-3 | . | . | TRBV24-1
TGTGCCAGCAGCTCTACAGGGTACGTGGAAAAACTGTTTTTT | CASSSTGYVEKLFF | TRBJ1-4 | . | . | TRBV7-8
TGTGCCAGCAGCCTGGACAGGGGGCGAGAAAAACTGTTTTTT | CASSLDRGREKLFF | TRBJ1-4 | few | TRBD1 | TRBV5-5
TGTGCCAGCACTGGGTCGAACAGCCTTGAGGAGCAGTTCTTC | CASTGSNSLEEQFF | TRBJ2-1 | . | . | TRBV25-1
TGTGCCATCAATGAGGGTACAGGGGTCCGAGGCTACACCTTC | CAINEGTGVRGYTF | TRBJ1-2 | . | TRBD1 | TRBV10-3
TGCGCCAGCAGTCGCACAGGGGGCTTCTACGAGCAGTACTTC | CASSRTGGFYEQYF | TRBJ2-7 | few | TRBD1 | TRBV5-1
TGTGCCAGCAGGGAGGGACAGGGGGCCGACACCATATATTTT | CASREGQGADTIYF | TRBJ1-3 | . | TRBD1 | TRBV7-2
TGTGCCAGCAGTCCCTCCGGGACAGCAAACGGAGCTTTCTTT | CASSPSGTANGAFF | TRBJ1-1 | . | TRBD1 | TRBV25-1
TGTGCCAGCAGCCAAGATTTGAGAGATACGCAGTATTTT | CASSQDLRDTQYF | TRBJ2-3 | . | . | TRBV14
TGTGCCTGGACCAGATCTCGGGGGGGGGCCTGGCAAGAGACCCAGTACTTC | CAWTRSRGGAWQETQYF | TRBJ2-5 | once | TRBD2 | TRBV30
TGTGCCACCAGTGACGGACAGGTGAACTACGAGCAGTACTTC | CATSDGQVNYEQYF | TRBJ2-7 | . | TRBD1 | TRBV24-1